Described below is a single T cell receptor beta chain sequence and its context. Original methodology: Amplified reference gene primers provided the basis for estimating nucleated cell counts. Only in-frame clones appear in the TCRdb table, and some are missing; sequencing was by immunoSEQ multiplex PCR. The V and J calls and clone size come from that table; D and trimming were worked out from the DNA. The sample has about 82,000 clones; roughly 78% are singletons. CDR1 ENHRY and CDR2 SYGVKD come from the germline V gene. Losses at the gene ends were 4 bases for V and 0 bases for J; bases not matched to a gene: 2. This CDR3 has 15 amino acids. The data originate from a study of blood T cell repertoires in COVID-19. Study overall: The United States, Italy and Spain supplied acute and convalescent COVID-19 samples. In each case, the material was cDNA or gDNA derived from T cells, B-cell-depleted T cells, or PBMCs.

One Seattle source followed patients from active infection through their disease course. Sequencing was done on a sample of peripheral blood. J is TRBJ2-3 and V is TRBV10-3; 9 bases fit TRBD1. This sequence originates from a man aged 60 to 75 with COVID-19, enrolled during active disease. CDR3 sequence reads: CAISGGQGSTDTQYF. The CDR3 DNA reads as TGTGCCATCAGTGGGGGACAGGGTAGCACAGATACGCAGTATTTT.